This TCR beta chain is drawn from a study of shared clonotypes between healthy human individuals. Study results and caveats: Non-shared clonotypes were found to have lower generation probabilities than the clonotypes that were shared by all four of the sorted-subset donors. It was expected that sequencing depth would affect clonotype sharing among donors.

HIV-negative, healthy adults without recent acute infections or vaccinations were the donors. All participating donors were Caucasian adults from Nashville, Tennessee. Germline CDR1 and CDR2: MDHEN and SYDVKM. This CDR3 is built from 12 residues. V lost 5 bases and J lost 7, with 12 bases in between. Turning to this clone: Antigen unknown.

Assay used: immunoSEQ multiplex PCR; TCRdb lists only in-frame clones, some missing. Of more than 900,000 clones detected, 70% to 80% appear once; the ten largest clones hold roughly 0.65%. The genes are TRBV28 and TRBJ2-7; no definite D call. The sequence was collected from a man aged 18 to 30 in good health. Some clones in this sample may be carry-over from other donors' samples. Source material: memory CD4+ T cells from PBMCs. The subset: CD45RA-negative fraction. This CDR3 reads CASSLTIFEQYF. The CDR3 DNA reads as TGTGCCAGCAGTCTGACAATTTTTGAGCAGTACTTC.